This note documents a single T cell receptor (beta chain) sequence. Its antigen is as yet unknown. The entry originates in a study of T-cell memory formation after mild COVID-19. Study-level findings and limits: Later expanders leaned CD4+, whereas day 15 to 85 contracting clones were balanced CD4/CD8.

Unmatched junction bases numbered 5, after V lost 5 bases and J lost 4 bases. This CDR3 spans 15 amino acids. Germline CDR1 LGHNA, CDR2 YNFKEQ. In TCRdb, the 5' RACE reads were re-called with MiXCR into one record per CDR3 protein. Of some 250,000 distinct CDR3 sequences listed, 9.4% are singletons. The clonotype originates from a young man who had mild COVID-19 (a few samples of this study predate the infection). Cell type and time point are not known. V gene TRBV4-2 combines with J gene TRBJ1-5; 10 bases agree with TRBD1. Sequences were obtained from PBMCs or a T cell subset sorted from them (not recorded which). DNA of the CDR3: TGTGCCAGCAGCAGGACAGGGGGAGAGAATCAGCCCCAGCATTTT. Its translation: CASSRTGGENQPQHF.